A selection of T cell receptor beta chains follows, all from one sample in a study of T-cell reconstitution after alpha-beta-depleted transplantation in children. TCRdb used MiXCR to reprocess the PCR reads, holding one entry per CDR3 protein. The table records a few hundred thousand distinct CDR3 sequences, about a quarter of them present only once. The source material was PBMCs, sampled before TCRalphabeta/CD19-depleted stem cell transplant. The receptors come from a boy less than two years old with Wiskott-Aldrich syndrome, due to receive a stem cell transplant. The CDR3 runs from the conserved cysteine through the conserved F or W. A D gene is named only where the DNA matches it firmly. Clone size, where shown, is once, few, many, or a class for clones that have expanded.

CDR3 DNA: TGCAGTGCTACAGTAGCGGGTTTCCAAGAGACCCAGTACTTC
CDR3 protein: CSATVAGFQETQYF
D gene: TRBD2
J gene: TRBJ2-5
clone size: .
V gene: TRBV20-1

CDR3 DNA: TGTGCCAGCAGTTTTCCGGGACAGGTTATCTACGAGCAGTACTTC
CDR3 protein: CASSFPGQVIYEQYF
D gene: TRBD1
J gene: TRBJ2-7
clone size: .
V gene: TRBV28

CDR3 DNA: TGCAGCGTTGACGGCCAGGGTGGCGCAGATACGCAGTATTTT
CDR3 protein: CSVDGQGGADTQYF
D gene: .
J gene: TRBJ2-3
clone size: .
V gene: TRBV29-1

CDR3 DNA: TGTGCCAGCAGCTTAGGCCGGGACTATGCAGATACGCAGTATTTT
CDR3 protein: CASSLGRDYADTQYF
D gene: TRBD2
J gene: TRBJ2-3
clone size: .
V gene: TRBV11-2

CDR3 DNA: TGTGCCAGCAGTCCGGAGGGCGGCGGGAGGGCGAGTGAGCAGTTCTTC
CDR3 protein: CASSPEGGGRASEQFF
D gene: TRBD2
J gene: TRBJ2-1
clone size: few
V gene: TRBV11-3

CDR3 DNA: TGCGCCAGCAGCGGCCGACTAGCGGGCGCTATACAAGAGACCCAGTACTTC
CDR3 protein: CASSGRLAGAIQETQYF
D gene: TRBD2
J gene: TRBJ2-5
clone size: few
V gene: TRBV5-1

CDR3 DNA: TGCGCCAGCAGCTCCTGGACAAACACAGATACGCAGTATTTT
CDR3 protein: CASSSWTNTDTQYF
D gene: .
J gene: TRBJ2-3
clone size: .
V gene: TRBV5-1

CDR3 DNA: TGTGCCAGCAGCCCTTATTTAGCGGGGGACAATGAGCAGTTCTTC
CDR3 protein: CASSPYLAGDNEQFF
D gene: TRBD2
J gene: TRBJ2-1
clone size: few
V gene: TRBV4-2

CDR3 DNA: TGTGCCAGCAGTCGGACTAGCGGAAACCCGTCCCCCCAGTACTTC
CDR3 protein: CASSRTSGNPSPQYF
D gene: TRBD2
J gene: TRBJ2-5
clone size: .
V gene: TRBV12-3/TRBV12-4

CDR3 DNA: TGTGCCACCAACAGGGTCGGGGATGAGCAGTTCTTC
CDR3 protein: CATNRVGDEQFF
D gene: .
J gene: TRBJ2-1
clone size: many
V gene: TRBV24-1

CDR3 DNA: TGCAGTGCTAGTCCTGATCCGGGAAACTACGAGCAGTACTTC
CDR3 protein: CSASPDPGNYEQYF
D gene: .
J gene: TRBJ2-7
clone size: .
V gene: TRBV20-1

CDR3 DNA: TGCAGTGCCCCCGGCCCGAGACTAGCGGCAGAGACCCAGTACTTC
CDR3 protein: CSAPGPRLAAETQYF
D gene: TRBD2
J gene: TRBJ2-5
clone size: .
V gene: TRBV20-1

CDR3 DNA: TGTGCCAGCAGCTTAGCGCGCAGGAATGAAAAACTGTTTTTT
CDR3 protein: CASSLARRNEKLFF
D gene: .
J gene: TRBJ1-4
clone size: few
V gene: TRBV7-9

CDR3 DNA: TGCGCCAGCAGCTTGATGGCTAGCGGGCGCTACAATGAGCAGTTCTTC
CDR3 protein: CASSLMASGRYNEQFF
D gene: TRBD2
J gene: TRBJ2-1
clone size: few
V gene: TRBV5-1

CDR3 DNA: TGCGCCAGCAGCTTGCAGGCTAGCGGGCCCGGTTACAATGAGCAGTTCTTC
CDR3 protein: CASSLQASGPGYNEQFF
D gene: TRBD2
J gene: TRBJ2-1
clone size: .
V gene: TRBV5-1

CDR3 DNA: TGTGCCAGCAGCCCGTGGGGGTTGGGGACTGGAAACACCATATATTTT
CDR3 protein: CASSPWGLGTGNTIYF
D gene: .
J gene: TRBJ1-3
clone size: few
V gene: TRBV7-8

CDR3 DNA: TGTGCCAGCAGTTTTATTAGTCACGATTACAATGAGCAGTTCTTC
CDR3 protein: CASSFISHDYNEQFF
D gene: .
J gene: TRBJ2-1
clone size: few
V gene: TRBV28